The 9 T cell receptor beta chains below were found in one sample sequenced in a study of T-cell memory formation after mild COVID-19. MiXCR was run by TCRdb on the 5' RACE reads, yielding one entry per CDR3 protein. The sample lists around 220,000 distinct CDR3 sequences; about 15% were seen once. Sequenced material: PBMCs or a T cell subset sorted from them (not recorded which). These receptors were taken from a man aged 18 to 30 who had mild COVID-19 (a few samples of this study predate the infection). Cell type and time point are not known.

This clonotype was observed at least ten times. The CDR3 loop reads CASSEWEDTQYF. The CDR3 region has the DNA TGTGCCAGCAGTGAATGGGAAGATACGCAGTATTTT. This chain links TRBV6-1 with TRBJ2-3; no clear D. V dropped 2 bases and J dropped 5 bases, with 5 bases sitting between them. The CDR3 covers 12 residues. Germline V CDR1 and CDR2: MNHNS, SASEGT.

J is TRBJ2-5 and V is TRBV7-9; 12 positions agree with TRBD2. This CDR3 region has 15 residues. Germline-derived CDR1 and CDR2 are SEHNR and FQNEAQ (reference sequence). Trimming removed 5 bases from V and 4 bases from J; junction bases left unmatched: 5. Here the CDR3 reads CASSTGLAGRETQYF. The CDR3, as DNA: TGTGCCAGCAGCACTGGACTAGCGGGAAGAGAGACCCAGTACTTC.

This clonotype was seen a handful of times. The V and J genes are TRBV28 and TRBJ2-5, with a tentative D call TRBD1 (5 bases). Germline lookup yields CDR1 MDHEN and CDR2 SYDVKM. V was trimmed by 6 bases and J by 2 bases, leaving 10 bases between them. CDR3 length: 13 residues. Written as DNA, the CDR3 is TGTGCCAGCAGGCGACAGATACAAGAGACCCAGTACTTC. This translates into CASRRQIQETQYF.

The chain has TRBV5-1 and TRBJ2-2; 11 bases match TRBD2. The CDR3 is 15 amino acids. The germline gives CDR1 SGHRS, CDR2 YFSETQ. The V and J ends lost 2 bases and 6 bases, in that order; junction bases with no gene match: 3. CDR3 nucleotides: TGCGCCAGCAGCTTTACTAGCGGGAGTTCCGGGGAGCTGTTTTTT. It yields the protein CASSFTSGSSGELFF.

A few counts support this clonotype. This chain uses TRBV7-3 with TRBJ2-2; 11 bases map to TRBD1. V lost 6 bases, J lost 4 bases, and 7 bases stayed unmatched. The germline V gene encodes CDR1 SGHTA and CDR2 FQGTGA. The CDR3 sequence is 16 residues long. CDR3: CASRAPGTGGTGELFF. In DNA, the CDR3 is TGTGCCAGCAGAGCTCCCGGGACAGGGGGCACCGGGGAGCTGTTTTTT.

This clonotype has only one observation. The chain carries TRBV6-1 and TRBJ2-3; D gene uncertain. The CDR3 extends over 14 amino acids. Trimming removed 0 bases from V and 7 bases from J, with 11 bases in between. The germline CDR1 and CDR2 sequences are MNHNS and SASEGT. CDR3: CASSEAAIIYTQYF. In DNA form, the CDR3 reads TGTGCCAGCAGTGAAGCAGCTATTATTTATACGCAGTATTTT.

The rearrangement links TRBV3-1 to TRBJ1-6, with 8 nucleotides matching TRBD1. CDR3 size: 15 residues. Germline V gene lookup returns CDR1 LGHDT and CDR2 YNNKEL (reference sequence). V lost 3 bases and J lost 6; bases outside the gene matches: 4. CDR3 loop: CASSHRDRFNSPLHF. CDR3 DNA sequence: TGTGCCAGCAGCCACCGGGACAGGTTTAATTCACCCCTCCACTTT.

This sequence joins TRBV4-3 and TRBJ2-2; D gene uncertain. The CDR3 consists of 14 residues. Trimming removed 5 bases from V and 4 bases from J, with 11 bases in between. Germline assignment: CDR1 LGHNA and CDR2 YSLEER. CDR3 DNA sequence: TGCGCCAGCAGCTCAGGACCTACCACCGGGGAGCTGTTTTTT. Its protein is CASSSGPTTGELFF.

A few counts support this clonotype. V gene TRBV4-3 combines with J gene TRBJ1-2; 9 bases map to TRBD1. Germline trimming cut 5 bases from V and 1 base from J; bases unmatched to any gene: 5. CDR1 and CDR2 (germline): LGHNA, YSLEER. The CDR3 contains 15 residues. In DNA form, the CDR3 reads TGCGCCAGCAGCGAAGGGACAGGGAATAACTATGGCTACACCTTC. It is translated as CASSEGTGNNYGYTF.